This T cell receptor (beta chain) was obtained from a study (dated by TCRdb to about 2013). Details on this clonotype: Its antigen is currently not known. There are no base qualities to consult, and no much larger clone falls within one base.

Including cysteine and phenylalanine, the CDR3 has 14 amino acids. Kept here is only the CDR3 DNA, which spans 42 bases and is read in frame from base 1. CDR1 and CDR2 are read off the germline V gene as SQVTM and ANQGSEA. V lost 7 bases and J lost 4 bases, and the count of bases not matched to a germline gene is 10. The sequencer was an Illumina Genome Analyzer IIx. In-frame beta chains were kept once TCRdb had trimmed the public reads at Q25 with fastp and called clones with MiXCR. When rows share a CDR3 protein, they turn into one entry using the most common DNA and genes. The sample table lists about 15,000 distinct CDR3 sequences, approximately 34% of them with a count of one. Roughly 15% of the sample is taken by the ten largest.

The sequence was collected from a human donor. The sample consisted of blood. The chain is made from TRBV29-1 and TRBJ1-1, and 9 bases in between align with TRBD1. The CDR3 region reads CSARVGTGITEAFF. The base sequence is TGCAGCGCGAGGGTAGGGACAGGGATCACTGAAGCTTTCTTT.